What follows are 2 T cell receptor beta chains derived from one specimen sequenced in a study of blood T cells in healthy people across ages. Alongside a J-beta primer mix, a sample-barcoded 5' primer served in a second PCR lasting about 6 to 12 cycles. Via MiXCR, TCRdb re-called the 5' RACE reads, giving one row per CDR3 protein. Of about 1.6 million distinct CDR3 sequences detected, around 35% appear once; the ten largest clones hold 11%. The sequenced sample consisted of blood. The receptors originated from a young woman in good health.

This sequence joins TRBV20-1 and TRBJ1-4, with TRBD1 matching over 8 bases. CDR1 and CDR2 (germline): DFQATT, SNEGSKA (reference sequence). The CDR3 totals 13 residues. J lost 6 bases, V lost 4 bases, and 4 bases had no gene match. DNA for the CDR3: TGCAGTGCTACTGGACAGGGCGATGAAAAACTGTTTTTT. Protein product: CSATGQGDEKLFF.

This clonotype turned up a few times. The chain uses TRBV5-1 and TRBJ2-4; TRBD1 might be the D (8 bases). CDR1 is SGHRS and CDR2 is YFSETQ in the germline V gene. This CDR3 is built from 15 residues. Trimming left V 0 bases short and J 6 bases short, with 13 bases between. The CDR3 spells CASSLATGGANIQYF. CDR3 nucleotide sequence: TGCGCCAGCAGCTTGGCCACAGGGGGGGCAAACATTCAGTACTTC.